Each of the 18 T cell receptor beta chains below was sequenced from the same sample in a study of cytomegalovirus exposure and HLA in healthy donors. Use of 60 Vbeta and 13 Jbeta primers characterized the PCR. Generated by immunoSEQ multiplex PCR, the TCRdb table keeps only in-frame clones and is missing some. Of over 150,000 clones listed, about three quarters are singletons. Sequencing input: PBMCs. Every receptor here comes from a woman aged 45-65 years in good health and CMV-seropositive.

The chain combines TRBV27 with TRBJ2-3; tentatively, D is TRBD1 (5 bases). The CDR3 runs to 15 residues. From germline, CDR1 is MNHEY and CDR2 SMNVEV (reference sequence). The V end was cut by 4 bases, the J end by 1 base, with 12 bases between. For the CDR3, the DNA is TGTGCCAGCAGTTCGCACAGGCCGCGCACAGATACGCAGTATTTT. Protein: CASSSHRPRTDTQYF.

The chain has TRBV19 and TRBJ2-5; 7 nucleotides agree with TRBD1. The CDR3 spans 16 residues. From germline, CDR1 is LNHDA and CDR2 SQIVND (reference sequence). V lost 1 base to trimming and J lost 2 bases; unmatched junction nucleotides: 7. For the CDR3, the DNA is TGTGCCAGTAGTATAGGCTGGGCAGGGGGACAAGAGACCCAGTACTTC. Translation: CASSIGWAGGQETQYF.

This clone was seen once. This sequence joins TRBV18 and TRBJ1-1; 9 nucleotides match TRBD1. This CDR3 region has 15 residues. Trimming at V came to 4 bases and at J to 4 bases, leaving 7 bases not matched to a gene. From germline, CDR1 is KGHSH and CDR2 LQKENI. The chain's CDR3 is CASSLTGQGPTEAFF. CDR3 sequence (DNA): TGTGCCAGCTCACTTACGGGACAGGGACCCACTGAAGCTTTCTTT.

In its sample, this clone was seen a few times. The chain links TRBV30 to TRBJ2-3; 10 positions match TRBD2. The CDR3 loop spans 15 amino acids. J lost 2 bases, V lost 7 bases, and 9 bases had no gene match. The V gene's germline CDR1 is GTSNPN and CDR2 SVGIG (reference sequence). CDR3 in amino acids: CASLPGTSDTDTQYF. Here the CDR3 DNA reads TGTGCCTCGTTACCTGGGACTAGCGACACAGATACGCAGTATTTT.

This rearrangement joins TRBV11-2 to TRBJ2-2, with 8 bases that match TRBD1. Germline assignment: CDR1 SGHAT and CDR2 FQNNGV. This CDR3 has 15 amino acids. The V and J ends lost 0 bases and 5 bases, in that order; junction bases with no gene match: 2. The CDR3 DNA reads TGTGCCAGCAGCTTAGAGACAGGGGCGACCGGGGAGCTGTTTTTT. Translated: CASSLETGATGELFF.

This clone was seen just once. The chain combines TRBV28 with TRBJ1-5; D may be TRBD1 (6 bases). This CDR3 has 17 amino acids. From germline, CDR1 is MDHEN and CDR2 SYDVKM. Trimming shortened V by 6 bases and J by 3 bases, and 21 bases separated the two germline ends. The CDR3 region has the DNA TGTGCCAGCAGCCTATCCTCGGGACAACTCTTCAATCAGCCCCAGCATTTT. Amino acids: CASSLSSGQLFNQPQHF.

The rearrangement joins TRBV10-3 to TRBJ1-2; TRBD1 agrees at 7 bases. Trimming at V came to 6 bases and at J to 2 bases, leaving 9 bases not matched to a gene. Germline V gene sequence: CDR1 ENHRY, CDR2 SYGVKD. There are 15 residues in the CDR3. Here the CDR3 reads CAIRPTGLTNYGYTF. CDR3 sequence (DNA): TGTGCCATCAGACCGACAGGGCTGACCAACTATGGCTACACCTTC.

Here the CDR3 reads CASSSRDVPQGGSDQPQHF. CDR3 DNA: TGTGCCAGCAGCAGCCGGGACGTTCCACAGGGTGGTTCGGATCAGCCCCAGCATTTT. The chain links TRBV21-1 to TRBJ1-5; the D segment call TRBD1 is taken from the table without a DNA check. TRBV21-1 is a listed pseudogene. The CDR3 sequence is 19 residues long.

J is TRBJ2-5 and V is TRBV25-1; TRBD2 agrees at 11 bases. V was pared by 1 base and J by 5 bases, with 6 bases of the junction left unmatched. Germline CDR1 and CDR2: MGHDK and SYGVNS. The CDR3 spans 16 residues. The CDR3 protein is CASSESGTSGSETQYF. The CDR3 DNA reads TGTGCCAGCAGTGAATCAGGAACTAGCGGGAGCGAGACCCAGTACTTC.

The chain combines TRBV7-9 with TRBJ1-1; 7 nucleotides agree with TRBD1. CDR1 and CDR2 (germline): SEHNR, FQNEAQ (reference sequence). The V and J ends lost 3 bases and 1 base, in that order; junction bases with no gene match: 2. CDR3 length: 14 residues. The CDR3 spells CASSFGDRNTEAFF. The DNA of the CDR3 is TGTGCCAGCAGCTTCGGGGACAGGAACACTGAAGCTTTCTTT.

This chain links TRBV5-1 with TRBJ2-3, with D perhaps TRBD2 (5 bases). The CDR3 has 17 residues. V was clipped by 4 bases and J by 1 base, with 19 bases between them. Per germline, CDR1 SGHRS and CDR2 YFSETQ. This CDR3 reads CASSPEEWGVRTDTQYF. CDR3 nucleotide sequence: TGCGCCAGCAGCCCCGAGGAGTGGGGAGTGCGCACAGATACGCAGTATTTT.

The chain combines TRBV11-2 with TRBJ2-5; D uncertain. CDR1 is SGHAT, CDR2 FQNNGV, per germline. CDR3 length equals 14 residues. V lost 2 bases and J 0 bases, leaving 7 bases between the germline ends. CDR3 residues: CASSLNRYQETQYF. The DNA of the CDR3 is TGTGCCAGCAGCTTAAACCGGTACCAAGAGACCCAGTACTTC.

This chain uses TRBV7-3 with TRBJ2-5; unclear D gene. CDR3 length equals 15 residues. The V end lost 5 bases, the J end lost 5 bases, and 18 bases lay between the germline ends. Germline-derived CDR1 and CDR2 are SGHTA and FQGTGA. The CDR3 nucleotides are TGTGCCAGCAGCAACACCGGAAGCCTCGGGGAGACCCAGTACTTC. Its protein product is CASSNTGSLGETQYF.

The table lists this clone with a few counts. The chain joins TRBV10-1 to TRBJ2-3, with 11 bases aligning to TRBD2. Germline CDR1 reads WNHNN; CDR2 reads SYGVQD (reference sequence). J was trimmed by 0 bases and V by 5 bases; bases with no gene match: 1. The CDR3 covers 15 residues. The chain's CDR3 is CASSTSGGSTDTQYF. The CDR3, as DNA: TGCGCCAGCAGTACTAGCGGGGGAAGCACAGATACGCAGTATTTT.

This clone has only a few counts. The chain recombines TRBV4-1 with TRBJ1-1; tentatively, D is TRBD1 (6 bases). V dropped 4 bases and J dropped 1 base, with 7 bases sitting between them. Germline-derived CDR1 and CDR2 are MGHRA and YSYEKL. CDR3 length: 13 residues. This CDR3 is CASSRGQNTEAFF. CDR3 DNA sequence: TGCGCCAGCAGCCGGGGGCAGAACACTGAAGCTTTCTTT.

V and J are TRBV18 and TRBJ2-3, with unresolved D. Germline lookup yields CDR1 KGHSH and CDR2 LQKENI. Trimming pared 5 bases from V and 0 bases from J, leaving 6 bases between. This CDR3 spans 13 amino acids. CDR3 nucleotides: TGTGCCAGCTCAACTCCAAGCACAGATACGCAGTATTTT. This encodes CASSTPSTDTQYF.

V gene TRBV4-3 combines with J gene TRBJ2-3, with 7 bases fitting TRBD1. The J segment lost 2 bases and the V segment lost 1 base, leaving 3 bases of the junction unmatched. The CDR3 loop spans 15 amino acids. Germline V CDR1 and CDR2: LGHNA, YSLEER. The CDR3 DNA reads TGCGCCAGCAGCCAAGCAGGGGGATTCACAGATACGCAGTATTTT. Its translation: CASSQAGGFTDTQYF.

The J gene is TRBJ2-1, the V gene TRBV7-3, with TRBD2 as a possible D gene (5 bases). The V gene's germline CDR1 is SGHTA and CDR2 FQGTGA. V was clipped by 0 bases and J by 5 bases, with 17 bases between them. The CDR3 has 17 amino acids. CDR3 DNA sequence: TGTGCCAGCAGCTTAACGGCGCGGGTGCAAGGTCACAATGAGCAGTTCTTC. It yields the protein CASSLTARVQGHNEQFF.